This T cell receptor beta chain was identified in a study of blood T cells in healthy people across ages. This clonotype was observed a few times. Trimming at V came to 3 bases and at J to 1 base, leaving 5 bases not matched to a gene. This CDR3 has 17 residues. Per germline, CDR1 MDHEN and CDR2 SYDVKM. A second PCR, run for roughly 7 to 11 cycles, used a sample-barcoded 5' primer plus a J-beta primer mix. TCRdb re-analysed the 5' RACE reads in MiXCR, keeping a single row per CDR3 protein. The sample records approximately 800,000 distinct CDR3 sequences, around 25% being singletons. The same specimen was also included in a second study, on T cells of mothers and their children.

V is TRBV28 and J is TRBJ2-5, with 13 bases lining up with TRBD2. This receptor was obtained from a boy younger than 18 in good health. The material sequenced was blood. CDR3 coding DNA: TGTGCCAGCAGTTTTGGACTAGCGGGGGCCCCCCAAGAGACCCAGTACTTC. Translated: CASSFGLAGAPQETQYF.